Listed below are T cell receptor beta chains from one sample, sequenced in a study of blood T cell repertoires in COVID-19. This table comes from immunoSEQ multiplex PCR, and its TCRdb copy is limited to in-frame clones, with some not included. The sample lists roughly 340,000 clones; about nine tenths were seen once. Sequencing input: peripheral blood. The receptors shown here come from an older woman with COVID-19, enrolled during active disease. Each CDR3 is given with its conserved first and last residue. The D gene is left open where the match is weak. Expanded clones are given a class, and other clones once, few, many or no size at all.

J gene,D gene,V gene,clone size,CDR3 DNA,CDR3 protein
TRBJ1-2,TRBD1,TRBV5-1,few,TGCGCCAGCAGCCCAATGACAGGGAACTATGGCTACACCTTC,CASSPMTGNYGYTF
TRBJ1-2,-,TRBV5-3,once,TGTGCCAGAAGCTTGAGGCAGGTTGAAAACTATGGCTACACCTTC,CARSLRQVENYGYTF
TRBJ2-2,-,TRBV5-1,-,TGCGCCACCGGGGGGCCGGCGGACACCGGGGAGCTGTTTTTT,CATGGPADTGELFF
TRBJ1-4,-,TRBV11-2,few,TGTGCCAGCAGGAAACAGAGGGCAACTAATGAAAAACTGTTTTTT,CASRKQRATNEKLFF
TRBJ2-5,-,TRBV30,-,TGTGCCTGGAGTGTCCAGACAGCCGGAAGGGAGACCCAGTACTTC,CAWSVQTAGRETQYF
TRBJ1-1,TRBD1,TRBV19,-,TGTGCCAGTAGTATGACAGGGGGCAACACTGAAGCTTTCTTT,CASSMTGGNTEAFF
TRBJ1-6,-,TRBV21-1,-,TGTGCCAGCAGCAGACCGGGACAGTCCGATTCACCCCTCCACTTT,CASSRPGQSDSPLHF
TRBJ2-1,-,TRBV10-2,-,TGCGCCAGCAGTGACGGGAATGAGCAGTTCTTC,CASSDGNEQFF
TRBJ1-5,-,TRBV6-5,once,TGTGCCAGCAGTTTTGGCAGGGAACGCAATCAGCCCCAGCATTTT,CASSFGRERNQPQHF
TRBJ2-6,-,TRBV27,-,TGTGCCAGCAGTTTCGAGGGCTCTGGGGCCAACGTCCTGACTTTC,CASSFEGSGANVLTF
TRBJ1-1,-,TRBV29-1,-,TGCAGCGTTGAAGACAGGGGATACGAAGCTTTCTTT,CSVEDRGYEAFF
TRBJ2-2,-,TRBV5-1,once,TGCGCCAGCAGCCCACAGGGTTCCGACGGGGAGCTGTTTTTT,CASSPQGSDGELFF
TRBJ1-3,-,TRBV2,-,TGTGCCAGCAGTGAACAGGCGCCCTCTGGAAACACCATATATTTT,CASSEQAPSGNTIYF
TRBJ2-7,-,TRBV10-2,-,TGCGCCAGCAGTGAGTCGAGGTCCCGATCCGAGCAGTACTTC,CASSESRSRSEQYF
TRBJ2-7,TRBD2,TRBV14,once,TGTGCCAGCAGCCAAGATCGTGGACTAGCGGAGCAGTACTTC,CASSQDRGLAEQYF
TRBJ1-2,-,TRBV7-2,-,TGTGCCAGCAGCTTAAACAGTTATGGCTACACCTTC,CASSLNSYGYTF
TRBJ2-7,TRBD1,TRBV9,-,TGTGCCAGCAGCGCCACACCGGACAGGTCCTACGAGCAGTACTTC,CASSATPDRSYEQYF
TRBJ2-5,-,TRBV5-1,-,TGCGCCAGCAGCTTGGGGCCAGGGGAAGAGACCCAGTACTTC,CASSLGPGEETQYF
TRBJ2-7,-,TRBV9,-,TGTGCCAGCAGCACATCCGGGGTCTCCTACGAGCAGTACTTC,CASSTSGVSYEQYF
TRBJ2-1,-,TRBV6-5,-,TGTGCCAGCAGCGGTAGGCGGGATGAGCAGTTCTTC,CASSGRRDEQFF
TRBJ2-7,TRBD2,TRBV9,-,TGTGCCAGCAGCGTAGGGGGGGGTCCCTACGAGCAGTACTTC,CASSVGGGPYEQYF
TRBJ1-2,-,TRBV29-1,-,TGCAGCGTTGAAGAAGGTTCCCCGCGGGGCGGCTACACCTTC,CSVEEGSPRGGYTF
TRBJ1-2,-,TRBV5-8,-,TGTGCCAGCAGCTCATATGGCTACACCTTC,CASSSYGYTF
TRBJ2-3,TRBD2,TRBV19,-,TGTGCCAGTAGTACCTACCCAAGCGGGAAACCCACAGATACGCAGTATTTT,CASSTYPSGKPTDTQYF
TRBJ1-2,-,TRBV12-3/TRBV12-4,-,TGTGCCAGCAGTTTTACGGGAGGCGGCTACACCTTC,CASSFTGGGYTF
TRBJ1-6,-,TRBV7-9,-,TGTGCCAGCAGCTTTAGCAGGGATAATTCACCCCTCCACTTT,CASSFSRDNSPLHF
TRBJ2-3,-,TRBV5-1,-,TGCGCCAGCAGTACTAGCCCTGCTCAAGGTACGCAGTATTTT,CASSTSPAQGTQYF
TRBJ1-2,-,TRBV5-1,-,TGCGCCAGCAGCCCAACTACATCGGGGGGCTATGGCTACACCTTC,CASSPTTSGGYGYTF
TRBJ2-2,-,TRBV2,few,TGTGCCAGCAGTAAACAGGCGGACACCGGGGAGCTGTTTTTT,CASSKQADTGELFF
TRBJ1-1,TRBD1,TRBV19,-,TGTGCCAGTAGTATAGGGTTTACAGGGGGGAGCACTGAAGCTTTCTTT,CASSIGFTGGSTEAFF
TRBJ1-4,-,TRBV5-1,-,TGCGCCAGCAGCTCGAGTTCGACTAATGAAAAACTGTTTTTT,CASSSSSTNEKLFF
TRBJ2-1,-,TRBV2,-,TGTGCCAGCAGTCCCGACTCGTCTAATGAGCAGTTCTTC,CASSPDSSNEQFF
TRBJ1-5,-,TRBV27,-,TGTGCCAGCAGTTTGGCAGGGGCCAATCAGCCCCAGCATTTT,CASSLAGANQPQHF
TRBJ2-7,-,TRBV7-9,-,TGTGCCAGCAGCTTAACCGACATCGGTGCAGACTTC,CASSLTDIGADF
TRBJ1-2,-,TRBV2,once,TGTGCCAGCAGTGAGGGACTTTATGGCTACACCTTC,CASSEGLYGYTF
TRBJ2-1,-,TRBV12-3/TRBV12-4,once,TGTGCCAGCAGACTACAGGGCGCTGAGCAGTTCTTC,CASRLQGAEQFF
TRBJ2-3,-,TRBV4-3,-,TGCGCCAGCAGCCAAGACCTGCGGGGCACAGATACGCAGTATTTT,CASSQDLRGTDTQYF
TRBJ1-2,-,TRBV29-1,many,TGCAGCGTAGTACAGGGCGAAAGCTATGGCTACACCTTC,CSVVQGESYGYTF
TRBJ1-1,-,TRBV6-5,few,TGTGCCAGCAGTCGGACAGAGAACACTGAAGCTTTCTTT,CASSRTENTEAFF
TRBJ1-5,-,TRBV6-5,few,TGTGCCACCCAGGGCTATAGCAATCAGCCCCAGCATTTT,CATQGYSNQPQHF
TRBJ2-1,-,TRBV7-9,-,TGTGCCAGCAGCTTAGGGACAGAACGTTCCTACAATGAGCAGTTCTTC,CASSLGTERSYNEQFF
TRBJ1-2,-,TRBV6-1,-,TGTGCCAGCAGTGAATACCGGGTTACCTATGGCTACACCTTC,CASSEYRVTYGYTF
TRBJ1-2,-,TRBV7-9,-,TGTGCCAGCAGCTTACTTGGCTACACCTTC,CASSLLGYTF
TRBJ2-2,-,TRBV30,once,TGTGCCTGGAGTCTCCATGGGGGGGCGTTAACCGGGGAGCTGTTTTTT,CAWSLHGGALTGELFF